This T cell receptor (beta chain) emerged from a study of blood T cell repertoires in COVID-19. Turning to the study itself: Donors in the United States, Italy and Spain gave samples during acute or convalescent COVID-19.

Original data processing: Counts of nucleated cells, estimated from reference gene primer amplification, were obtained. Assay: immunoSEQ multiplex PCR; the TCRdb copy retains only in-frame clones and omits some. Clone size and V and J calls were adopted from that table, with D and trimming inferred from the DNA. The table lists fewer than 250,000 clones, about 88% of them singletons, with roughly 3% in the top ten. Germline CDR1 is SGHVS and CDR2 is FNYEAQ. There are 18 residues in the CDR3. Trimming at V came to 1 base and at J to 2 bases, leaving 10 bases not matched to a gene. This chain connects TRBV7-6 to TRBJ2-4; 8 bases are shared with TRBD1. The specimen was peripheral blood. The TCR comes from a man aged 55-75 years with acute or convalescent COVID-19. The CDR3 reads CASSLVFAGGMTKNIQYF. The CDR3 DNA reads TGTGCCAGCAGCTTAGTCTTTGCAGGGGGCATGACCAAAAACATTCAGTACTTC.